This TCR beta chain was obtained from a study of blood T cells in healthy people across ages. Study observations and caveats: Measured against age, TCR beta diversity per million T cells decreased in a roughly linear manner.

Comment on this clonotype: No antigen is known for it. An end of the junction differs from the germline gene, which may be a read error.

The authors ran a second PCR of roughly 6 to 12 cycles using a sample-barcoded 5' primer and a J-beta primer mix. Via MiXCR, TCRdb re-called the 5' RACE reads, giving one row per CDR3 protein. The sample lists about 1.7 million distinct CDR3 sequences; roughly 28% were seen once. Germline lookup yields CDR1 DFQATT and CDR2 SNEGSKA (reference sequence). This CDR3 comprises 18 residues. The chain recombines TRBV20-1 with TRBJ2-1; TRBD2 aligns across 13 bases. The clonotype originates from a woman aged 25 to 39 in good health. Input material: blood. CDR3 sequence: CSVRDRSSTSGRYNEQFF. In nucleotides, the CDR3 is TGCAGTGTTAGAGATAGGAGTTCGACTAGCGGGAGGTACAATGAGCAGTTCTTC.